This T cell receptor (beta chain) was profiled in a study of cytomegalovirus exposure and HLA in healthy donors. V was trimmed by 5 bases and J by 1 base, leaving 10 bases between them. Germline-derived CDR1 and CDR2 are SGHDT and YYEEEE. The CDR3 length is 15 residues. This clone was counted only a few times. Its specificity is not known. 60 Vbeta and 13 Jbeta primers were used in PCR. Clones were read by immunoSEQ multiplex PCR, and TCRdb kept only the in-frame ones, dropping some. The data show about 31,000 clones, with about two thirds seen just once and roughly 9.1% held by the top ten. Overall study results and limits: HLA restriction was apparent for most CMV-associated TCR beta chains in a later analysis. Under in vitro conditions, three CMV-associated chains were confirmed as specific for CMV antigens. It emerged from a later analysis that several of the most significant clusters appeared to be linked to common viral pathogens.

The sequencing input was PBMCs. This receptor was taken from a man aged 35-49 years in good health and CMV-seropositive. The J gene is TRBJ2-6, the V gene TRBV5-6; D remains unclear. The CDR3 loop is CASRWAISGANVLTF. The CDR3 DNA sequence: TGTGCCAGCAGGTGGGCGATTTCTGGGGCCAACGTCCTGACTTTC.